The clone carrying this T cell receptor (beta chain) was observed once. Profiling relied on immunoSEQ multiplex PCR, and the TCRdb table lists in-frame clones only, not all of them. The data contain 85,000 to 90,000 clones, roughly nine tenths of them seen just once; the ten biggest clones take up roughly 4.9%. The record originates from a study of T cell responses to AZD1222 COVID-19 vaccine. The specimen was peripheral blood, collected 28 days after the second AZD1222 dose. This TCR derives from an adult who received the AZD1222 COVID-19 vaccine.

This chain's CDR3 is CASSSTSYQETQYF. For the CDR3, the DNA is TGTGCCAGCAGCTCAACATCGTACCAAGAGACCCAGTACTTC. The V call is TRBV7-2, the J call TRBJ2-5; D unresolved. The CDR3 is 14 residues long. From germline, CDR1 is SGHTA and CDR2 FQGNSA. V dropped 4 bases and J dropped 0 bases, with 9 bases sitting between them.